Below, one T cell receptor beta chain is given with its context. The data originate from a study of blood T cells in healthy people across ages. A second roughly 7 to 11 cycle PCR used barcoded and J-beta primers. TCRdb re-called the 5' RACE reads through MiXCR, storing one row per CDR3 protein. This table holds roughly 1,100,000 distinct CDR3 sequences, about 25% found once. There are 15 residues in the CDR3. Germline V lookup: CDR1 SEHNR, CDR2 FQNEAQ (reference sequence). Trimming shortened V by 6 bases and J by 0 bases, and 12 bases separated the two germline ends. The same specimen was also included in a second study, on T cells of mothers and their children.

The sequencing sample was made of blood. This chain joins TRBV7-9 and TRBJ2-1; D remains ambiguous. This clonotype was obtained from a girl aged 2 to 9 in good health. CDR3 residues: CASRPTPSSYNEQFF. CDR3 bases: TGTGCCAGCAGGCCGACTCCGAGCTCCTACAATGAGCAGTTCTTC. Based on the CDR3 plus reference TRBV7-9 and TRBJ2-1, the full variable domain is DTGVSQNPRHKITKRGQNVTFRCDPISEHNRLYWYRQTLGQGPEFLTYFQNEAQLEKSRLLSDRFSAERPKGSFSTLEIQRTEQGDSAMYLCASRPTPSSYNEQFFGPGTRLTVL.